Shown below are 32 T cell receptor beta chains from a single sample sequenced in a study of long-term antiretroviral therapy in people with HIV. Researchers report immunoSEQ v3.0 was run at survey level. The assay was immunoSEQ multiplex PCR, and TCRdb's table has in-frame clones only and misses some. The sample shows roughly 28,000 clones, about 94% of them seen only once. The starting material was unsorted PBMCs, obtained 6.2 years after starting antiretroviral therapy. Receptor source: a middle-aged man with HIV.

The gene calls are TRBV2 and TRBJ1-2; 9 bases fit TRBD1. Germline V lookup: CDR1 SNHLY, CDR2 FYNNEI. The CDR3 length is 15 residues. The V segment lost 6 bases and the J segment 0 bases; nucleotides outside the gene matches: 5. CDR3 sequence reads: CASRQDRGANYGYTF. The CDR3 region has the DNA TGTGCCAGCAGACAAGACAGGGGGGCTAACTATGGCTACACCTTC.

CDR3: CASSQAVRGGDEQFF. In nucleotides, the CDR3 is TGTGCCAGCAGCCAAGCCGTTCGCGGGGGAGATGAGCAGTTCTTC. The chain recombines TRBV4-2 with TRBJ2-1; 7 bases align to TRBD2. J was trimmed by 8 bases and V by 1 base; bases with no gene match: 8. The CDR3 sequence is 15 residues long. The germline CDR1 and CDR2 sequences are LGHNA and YNFKEQ.

The chain is built from TRBV1 and TRBJ1-2; the D call TRBD1 from the table was never checked on the DNA. TRBV1 is annotated as a pseudogene. This CDR3 has 14 amino acids. The CDR3 region has the DNA TGCACCAGCAGCCAAGTACCAGTAAACTATGGCTACACCTTC. This encodes CTSSQVPVNYGYTF.

The CDR3 DNA reads TGTGCCAGCAGCTCGGGACTAGCGGGAGATGAGCAGTACTTC. Translated: CASSSGLAGDEQYF. V and J are TRBV7-2 and TRBJ2-7; 14 bases are a match to TRBD2. Trimming cost V 4 bases and J 7 bases; bases outside gene matches: 3. The CDR3 consists of 14 residues. Germline V lookup: CDR1 SGHTA, CDR2 FQGNSA.

The chain is built from TRBV19 and TRBJ1-2, with a tentative D call TRBD1 (6 bases). V lost 9 bases, J lost 0 bases, and 11 bases lay in between. The CDR3 consists of 13 residues. CDR1 is LNHDA, CDR2 SQIVND, per germline (reference sequence). The CDR3 DNA reads as TGTGCCAGCTCCAAGGGGGCTAACTATGGCTACACCTTC. Amino acid sequence: CASSKGANYGYTF.

This sequence joins TRBV19 and TRBJ2-1, with TRBD2 matching over 7 bases. With 4 bases clipped from V and 7 bases from J, the junction kept 7 bases outside the gene matches. CDR1 LNHDA and CDR2 SQIVND come from the germline V gene (reference sequence). The CDR3 consists of 14 residues. The CDR3 nucleotides read TGTGCCAGTAGTAAGTTGCGGGAGCATAATGAGCAGTTCTTC. It yields the protein CASSKLREHNEQFF.

The chain employs TRBV6-1 and TRBJ2-1; D is undetermined. Germline V gives CDR1 MNHNS, CDR2 SASEGT. This CDR3 is 12 amino acids long. The germline V and J ends were trimmed by 10 bases and 8 bases, with 15 bases remaining between them. CDR3 in amino acids: CATQSLADEQFF. CDR3 DNA sequence: TGTGCCACCCAGAGCCTGGCGGATGAGCAGTTCTTC.

J is TRBJ1-4 and V is TRBV15; a weak D match, TRBD1 (5 bases). The CDR3 consists of 16 residues. The V end lost 0 bases, the J end lost 4 bases, and 12 bases lay between the germline ends. Germline V lookup: CDR1 LNHNV, CDR2 YYDKDF (reference sequence). CDR3 amino acids: CATSRDSGRSNEKLFF. The CDR3 DNA is TGTGCCACCAGCAGAGATTCGGGACGGAGTAATGAAAAACTGTTTTTT.

V gene TRBV19 combines with J gene TRBJ2-3; 9 nucleotides agree with TRBD1. V trimming: 3 bases; J trimming: 4 bases; junction bases outside the gene matches: 5. Germline loops: CDR1 LNHDA, CDR2 SQIVND (reference sequence). CDR3 size: 15 residues. CDR3: CASSMGTGYPDTQYF. In DNA form, the CDR3 reads TGTGCCAGTAGTATGGGGACAGGGTACCCAGATACGCAGTATTTT.

The chain is built from TRBV11-3 and TRBJ2-3; D not certain. CDR3 length: 15 residues. V dropped 1 base and J dropped 5 bases, with 13 bases sitting between them. Looked up from germline, CDR1 is SGHNT and CDR2 is YENEEA. The CDR3 is CASSLGGVGGDTQYF. CDR3 coding DNA: TGTGCCAGCAGCTTAGGCGGTGTCGGTGGAGATACGCAGTATTTT.

The CDR3 DNA sequence: TGTGCCAGCAGGCCTACTAGTAATACTTACAATGAGCAGTTCTTC. This translates into CASRPTSNTYNEQFF. The chain has TRBV2 and TRBJ2-1, with D possibly matching TRBD2 (5 bases). Trimming cost V 6 bases and J 4 bases, with 16 bases left between them. CDR1 SNHLY and CDR2 FYNNEI come from the germline V gene. The CDR3 length is 15 residues.

The rearrangement uses TRBV5-1 and TRBJ2-4; maybe TRBD2 (5 bases). Per germline, CDR1 SGHRS and CDR2 YFSETQ. V lost 0 bases to trimming and J lost 6 bases, with 10 bases between them. The CDR3 extends over 14 amino acids. The CDR3 loop is CASSLVSRGNIQYF. The CDR3, as DNA: TGCGCCAGCAGCTTGGTAAGCCGGGGAAACATTCAGTACTTC.

The chain joins TRBV9 to TRBJ2-4; D unresolved. This CDR3 has 16 residues. Trimming pared 3 bases from V and 0 bases from J, leaving 13 bases between. Germline lookup yields CDR1 SGDLS and CDR2 YYNGEE. The CDR3 DNA sequence: TGTGCCAGCAGCGGTGAGACGATGCTAGCCAAAAACATTCAGTACTTC. This codes for CASSGETMLAKNIQYF. The whole variable domain, remainder taken from reference TRBV9 and TRBJ2-4, is DSGVTQTPKHLITATGQRVTLRCSPRSGDLSVYWYQQSLDQGLQFLIQYYNGEERAKGNILERFSAQQFPDLHSELNLSSLELGDSALYFCASSGETMLAKNIQYFGAGTRLSVL.

The CDR3 nucleotides are TGTGCCAGCACCCCCGTAGCGGGGGGCTACGAGCAGTACTTC. Translating gives CASTPVAGGYEQYF. The rearrangement links TRBV27 to TRBJ2-7, with 10 bases lining up with TRBD2. Germline-derived CDR1 and CDR2 are MNHEY and SMNVEV (reference sequence). The CDR3 sequence is 14 residues long. Trimming removed 7 bases from V and 3 bases from J; junction bases left unmatched: 6.

This clone appeared once. J is TRBJ2-1 and V is TRBV11-2; 13 bases map to TRBD2. CDR1 is SGHAT and CDR2 is FQNNGV in the germline V gene. V was clipped by 4 bases and J by 10 bases; unmatched bases: 7. The CDR3 runs to 15 residues. DNA of the CDR3: TGTGCCAGCAGCTCTGGACTAGCGGGAGAGGGGGAGCAGTTCTTC. Protein product: CASSSGLAGEGEQFF.

This clone came up a few times. The chain joins TRBV6-5 to TRBJ1-2; TRBD1 matches 8 bases. Germline V lookup: CDR1 MNHEY, CDR2 SVGAGI. Trimming removed 2 bases from V and 2 bases from J; junction bases left unmatched: 7. The CDR3 extends over 16 amino acids. The CDR3 loop reads CASSYGQGRGNYGYTF. CDR3 sequence (DNA): TGTGCCAGCAGTTACGGACAGGGAAGGGGAAACTATGGCTACACCTTC.

The rearrangement uses TRBV16 and TRBJ1-1; tentatively, D is TRBD1 (5 bases). The CDR3 consists of 13 residues. The germline CDR1 and CDR2 sequences are KGHSY and FQNENV. V lost 5 bases and J lost 4, with 11 bases in between. The CDR3 loop is CASSAGSGTEAFF. In nucleotides, the CDR3 is TGTGCCAGCAGCGCAGGGTCCGGCACTGAAGCTTTCTTT.

The rearrangement joins TRBV19 to TRBJ2-1, with D perhaps TRBD1 (6 bases). The germline V and J ends were trimmed by 6 bases and 3 bases, with 15 bases remaining between them. Germline values: CDR1 LNHDA, CDR2 SQIVND (reference sequence). This CDR3 has 15 amino acids. CDR3 sequence: CASSNSRGFYNEQFF. CDR3 nucleotides: TGTGCCAGTAGCAATTCCAGGGGTTTCTACAATGAGCAGTTCTTC.

The V and J genes are TRBV6-5 and TRBJ2-5; 9 bases align to TRBD2. Unmatched junction bases numbered 7, after V lost 4 bases and J lost 7 bases. The CDR3 consists of 14 residues. Germline loops: CDR1 MNHEY, CDR2 SVGAGI. The CDR3 bases are TGTGCCAGCAGTTTAGCGGGGGCAGACGGGACCCAGTACTTC. Its protein product is CASSLAGADGTQYF.

The V call is TRBV5-1, the J call TRBJ1-5, with D possibly matching TRBD1 (5 bases). The CDR3 is made up of 15 amino acids. Germline assignment: CDR1 SGHRS and CDR2 YFSETQ. The ends were cut back, 0 bases at V and 3 bases at J, with 10 bases in the middle. CDR3 sequence: CASSLAGTPNQPQHF. CDR3 nucleotide sequence: TGCGCCAGCAGCTTGGCGGGGACCCCCAATCAGCCCCAGCATTTT. Looking up the rest from reference TRBV5-1 and TRBJ1-5 gives the full variable domain: KAGVTQTPRYLIKTRGQQVTLSCSPISGHRSVSWYQQTPGQGLQFLFEYFSETQRNKGNFPGRFSGRQFSNSRSEMNVSTLELGDSALYLCASSLAGTPNQPQHFGDGTRLSIL.

This clone was detected only once. The chain links TRBV20-1 to TRBJ2-7; unclear D gene. From germline, CDR1 is DFQATT and CDR2 SNEGSKA (reference sequence). V lost 2 bases to trimming and J lost 3 bases, with 5 bases between them. CDR3 length equals 11 residues. Here the CDR3 reads CSARNGYEQYF. CDR3 nucleotide sequence: TGCAGTGCTAGAAACGGCTACGAGCAGTACTTC.

This clone was picked up one time. The chain links TRBV18 to TRBJ2-5; D is ambiguous. Per germline, CDR1 KGHSH and CDR2 LQKENI. The CDR3 has 13 residues. Trimming shortened V by 6 bases and J by 5 bases, and 13 bases separated the two germline ends. In DNA form, the CDR3 reads TGTGCCAGCTCCCCAACCATGGGGGAGACCCAGTACTTC. Residues: CASSPTMGETQYF.

This chain joins TRBV7-8 and TRBJ2-2; 10 bases fit TRBD1. CDR1 SGHVS and CDR2 FQNEAQ come from the germline V gene. Trimming at V came to 3 bases and at J to 7 bases, leaving 5 bases not matched to a gene. The CDR3 contains 15 residues. CDR3 loop: CASSLGQGSGGELFF. For the CDR3, the DNA is TGTGCCAGCAGCTTGGGACAGGGGTCGGGCGGGGAGCTGTTTTTT.

V and J are TRBV11-2 and TRBJ2-1; TRBD2 matches 8 bases. Germline CDR1 reads SGHAT; CDR2 reads FQNNGV. The CDR3 covers 16 residues. With V trimmed by 5 bases and J by 2 bases, 8 bases remained unmatched. This chain's CDR3 is CASSPNAGGPYNEQFF. The DNA for the CDR3 is TGTGCCAGCAGCCCCAACGCGGGGGGCCCCTACAATGAGCAGTTCTTC.

The chain has TRBV10-3 and TRBJ2-7, with a tentative D call TRBD1 (6 bases). The length of the CDR3 is 15 residues. Germline V lookup: CDR1 ENHRY, CDR2 SYGVKD. V was shortened by 2 bases and J by 2 bases, with 13 bases between the two germline ends. The CDR3 loop reads CAISEVGDMAYEQYF. The CDR3 DNA is TGTGCCATCAGTGAGGTGGGGGACATGGCCTACGAGCAGTACTTC.

The chain uses TRBV5-1 and TRBJ1-1; D is uncertain. V lost 0 bases to trimming and J lost 4 bases, with 7 bases between them. Germline V gives CDR1 SGHRS, CDR2 YFSETQ. The CDR3 spans 13 residues. Here the CDR3 DNA reads TGCGCCAGCAGCTTGGTGCAGAGCACTGAAGCTTTCTTT. This sequence encodes CASSLVQSTEAFF.

The chain links TRBV10-2 to TRBJ2-3; D remains unclear. The CDR3 is 16 residues long. CDR1 WSHSY and CDR2 SAAADI come from the germline V gene. The V end was cut by 6 bases, the J end by 2 bases, with 18 bases between. CDR3 sequence: CASRGEAAVYTDTQYF. The CDR3 DNA follows: TGCGCCAGCAGGGGTGAGGCTGCTGTTTACACAGATACGCAGTATTTT.

The V gene is TRBV30, the J gene TRBJ2-2; D not resolved. Trimming pared 3 bases from V and 8 bases from J, leaving 7 bases between. This CDR3 region has 11 residues. Germline V gene sequence: CDR1 GTSNPN, CDR2 SVGIG (reference sequence). The CDR3 spells CAWRGRGELFF. CDR3 coding DNA: TGTGCCTGGAGGGGTCGGGGGGAGCTGTTTTTT.

V gene TRBV23-1 combines with J gene TRBJ2-7; 7 bases align to TRBD1. TRBV23-1 is an ORF for which the function is uncertain. Trimming removed 6 bases from V and 3 bases from J; junction bases left unmatched: 11. CDR3 length: 15 residues. CDR3 amino acids: CASRGRGGVDYEQYF. The CDR3 region has the DNA TGCGCCAGCAGGGGACGAGGGGGCGTCGACTACGAGCAGTACTTC.

Here the CDR3 reads CSARVPGSSGANVLTF. DNA of the CDR3: TGCAGCGCCCGAGTTCCCGGGAGCTCTGGGGCCAACGTCCTGACTTTC. The chain uses TRBV29-1 and TRBJ2-6, with a weak D call TRBD2 (6 bases). This CDR3 comprises 16 residues. Germline values: CDR1 SQVTM, CDR2 ANQGSEA. The ends were cut back, 7 bases at V and 0 bases at J, with 16 bases in the middle.

The V call is TRBV27, the J call TRBJ2-1, with D possibly TRBD1 on 6 matching bases. The length of the CDR3 is 15 residues. Trimming removed 0 bases from V and 6 bases from J, with 12 bases in between. Germline loops: CDR1 MNHEY, CDR2 SMNVEV (reference sequence). DNA for the CDR3: TGTGCCAGCAGTTTATCTAGCCAGGGGATCAATGAGCAGTTCTTC. Translating gives CASSLSSQGINEQFF.

The chain uses TRBV19 and TRBJ2-2; the D call may be TRBD1 or TRBD2 (5 bases each). Per the germline V gene, CDR1 is LNHDA and CDR2 is SQIVND (reference sequence). With 3 bases removed from V and 9 bases from J, the gap between germline ends came to 20 bases. The length of the CDR3 is 16 residues. CDR3 amino acids: CASSIPKGPTSRELFF. CDR3 DNA sequence: TGTGCCAGTAGTATTCCTAAGGGACCGACAAGCAGGGAGCTGTTTTTT.